This TCR beta chain was sequenced in a study of radiotherapy plus CTLA-4 blockade in lung cancer. Method: immunoSEQ multiplex PCR; TCRdb's copy keeps in-frame clones and lacks some. The sample records over 80,000 clones, roughly four fifths being singletons. The CDR3 runs 12 residues. The germline V gene encodes CDR1 SGDLS and CDR2 YYNGEE. The V gene lost 5 bases and the J gene lost 0 bases, with 5 bases spanning the gap. Findings and limits, study-wide: There was expansion of tumor-derived TCR clones in blood after radiotherapy plus ipilimumab.

Worth noting for this clone: Antigen specificity is unknown.

This clonotype was obtained from a human donor with non-small cell lung cancer who had stable disease on radiotherapy plus ipilimumab. The sequences come from peripheral blood, collected from a patient treated with radiotherapy plus ipilimumab. J is TRBJ1-1 and V is TRBV9; no reliable D call. The chain's CDR3 is CASRGMNTEAFF. DNA of the CDR3: TGTGCCAGCAGGGGAATGAACACTGAAGCTTTCTTT.